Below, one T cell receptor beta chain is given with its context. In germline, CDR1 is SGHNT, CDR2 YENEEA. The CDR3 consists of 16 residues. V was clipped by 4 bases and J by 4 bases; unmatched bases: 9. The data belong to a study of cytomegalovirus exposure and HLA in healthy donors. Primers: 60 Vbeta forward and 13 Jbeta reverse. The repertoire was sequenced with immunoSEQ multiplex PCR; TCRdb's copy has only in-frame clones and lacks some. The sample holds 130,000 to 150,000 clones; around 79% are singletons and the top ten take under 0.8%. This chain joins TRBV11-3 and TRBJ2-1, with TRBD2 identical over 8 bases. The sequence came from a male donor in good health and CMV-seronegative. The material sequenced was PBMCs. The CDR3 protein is CASSSEREGKYNEQFF. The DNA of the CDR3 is TGTGCCAGCAGCTCAGAACGGGAGGGAAAATACAATGAGCAGTTCTTC.